This TCR beta chain was captured by sequencing in a study of cytomegalovirus exposure and HLA in healthy donors. Study-level results: There were reportedly fewer N-insertions in an Asian-associated ancestry cluster than the roughly 670-donor mean, in a later analysis.

Amplification used 60 Vbeta primers and 13 Jbeta primers. TCRdb's table, derived via immunoSEQ multiplex PCR, lists solely in-frame clones and lacks some. The sample lists some 84,000 clones; 63% were seen once. This clone was recorded a few times. Its antigen is still unknown. Germline V gene data show CDR1 as MNHNS and CDR2 as SASEGT. This CDR3 contains 18 residues. The trim removed 4 bases at V and 4 bases at J, leaving 15 bases unmatched. The chain carries TRBV6-1 and TRBJ2-1; 8 bases agree with TRBD1. Sequencing was done on a sample of PBMCs. This receptor was obtained from a middle-aged woman in good health and CMV-seropositive. CDR3 in DNA: TGTGCCAGCAGTGCAGATCCTCGGACAGGGTTTTTTTACAATGAGCAGTTCTTC. It encodes CASSADPRTGFFYNEQFF.